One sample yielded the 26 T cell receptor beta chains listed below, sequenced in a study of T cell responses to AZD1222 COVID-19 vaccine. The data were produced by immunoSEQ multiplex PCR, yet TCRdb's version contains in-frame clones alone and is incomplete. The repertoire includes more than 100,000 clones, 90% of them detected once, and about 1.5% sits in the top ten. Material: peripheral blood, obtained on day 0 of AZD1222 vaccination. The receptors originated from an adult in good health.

Written as DNA, the CDR3 is TGTGCCAGTGGAGGACAGGGGATAACCAAAAACATTCAGTACTTC. This gives the protein CASGGQGITKNIQYF. This chain joins TRBV19 and TRBJ2-4; 9 positions agree with TRBD1. In germline, CDR1 is LNHDA, CDR2 SQIVND (reference sequence). The ends lost 8 bases at V and 2 bases at J; junction bases unmatched: 7. This CDR3 has 15 residues.

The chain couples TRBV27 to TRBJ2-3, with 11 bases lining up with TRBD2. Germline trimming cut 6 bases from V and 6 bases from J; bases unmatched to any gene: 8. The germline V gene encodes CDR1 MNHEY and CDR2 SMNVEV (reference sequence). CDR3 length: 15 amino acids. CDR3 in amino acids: CASSQLAGDWDTQYF. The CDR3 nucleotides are TGTGCCAGCAGCCAACTAGCGGGGGACTGGGATACGCAGTATTTT.

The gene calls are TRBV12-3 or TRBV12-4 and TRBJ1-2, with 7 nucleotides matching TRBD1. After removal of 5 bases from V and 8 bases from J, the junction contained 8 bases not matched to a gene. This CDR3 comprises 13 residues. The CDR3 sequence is CASSQGEALGYTF. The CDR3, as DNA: TGTGCCAGCAGTCAGGGGGAAGCACTAGGCTACACCTTC.

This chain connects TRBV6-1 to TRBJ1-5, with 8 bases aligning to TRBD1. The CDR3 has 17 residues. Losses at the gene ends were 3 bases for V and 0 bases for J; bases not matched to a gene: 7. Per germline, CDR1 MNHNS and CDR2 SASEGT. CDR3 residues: CASSEGTGGYSNQPQHF. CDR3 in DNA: TGTGCCAGCAGTGAGGGGACAGGCGGATATAGCAATCAGCCCCAGCATTTT.

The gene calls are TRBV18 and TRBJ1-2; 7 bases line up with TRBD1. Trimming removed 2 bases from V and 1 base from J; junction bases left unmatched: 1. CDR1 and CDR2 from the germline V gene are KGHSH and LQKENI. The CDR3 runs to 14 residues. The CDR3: CASSPRDSNYGYTF. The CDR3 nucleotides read TGTGCCAGCTCACCAAGGGACAGTAACTATGGCTACACCTTC.

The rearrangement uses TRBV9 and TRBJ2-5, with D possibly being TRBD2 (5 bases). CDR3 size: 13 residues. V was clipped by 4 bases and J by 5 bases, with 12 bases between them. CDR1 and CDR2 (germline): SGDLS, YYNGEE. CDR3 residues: CASSRGRSETQYF. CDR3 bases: TGTGCCAGCAGCCGGGGTAGGTCGGAGACCCAGTACTTC.

Here the CDR3 reads CASSHLDKRGINSPLHF. CDR3 in DNA: TGCGCCAGCAGCCACTTGGACAAAAGGGGGATAAATTCACCCCTCCACTTT. V is TRBV4-3 and J is TRBJ1-6; perhaps TRBD1 as D (6 bases). In germline, CDR1 is LGHNA, CDR2 YSLEER. V was pared by 3 bases and J by 7 bases, with 19 bases between. The CDR3 consists of 17 residues.

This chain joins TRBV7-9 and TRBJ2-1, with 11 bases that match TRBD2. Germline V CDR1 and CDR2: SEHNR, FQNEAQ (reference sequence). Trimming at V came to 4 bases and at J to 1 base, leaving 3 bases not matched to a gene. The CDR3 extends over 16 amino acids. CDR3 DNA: TGTGCCAGCAGCTACCTAGCGGGAGGTTCCTACAATGAGCAGTTCTTC. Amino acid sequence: CASSYLAGGSYNEQFF.

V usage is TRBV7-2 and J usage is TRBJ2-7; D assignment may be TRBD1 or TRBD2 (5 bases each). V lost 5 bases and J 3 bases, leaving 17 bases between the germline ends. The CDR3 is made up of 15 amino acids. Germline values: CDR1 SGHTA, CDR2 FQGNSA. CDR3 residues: CASSRGVQPGYEQYF. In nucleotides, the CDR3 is TGTGCCAGCAGCCGGGGCGTACAGCCAGGCTACGAGCAGTACTTC.

CDR3 nucleotides: TGCGCCAGCAGCCAAGATTGGGGGGAGGGTGCCCACGAGCAGTACTTC. It yields the protein CASSQDWGEGAHEQYF. The chain couples TRBV4-1 to TRBJ2-7, with TRBD2 identical over 7 bases. The germline gives CDR1 MGHRA, CDR2 YSYEKL. The CDR3 totals 16 residues. The ends lost 0 bases at V and 5 bases at J; junction bases unmatched: 10.

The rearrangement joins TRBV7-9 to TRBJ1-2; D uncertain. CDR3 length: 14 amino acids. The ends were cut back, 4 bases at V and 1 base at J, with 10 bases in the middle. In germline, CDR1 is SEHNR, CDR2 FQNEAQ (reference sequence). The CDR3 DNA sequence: TGTGCCAGCAGCTCTTACACCAGTAACTATGGCTACACCTTC. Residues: CASSSYTSNYGYTF.

This CDR3 reads CASSPVGANVLTF. CDR3 DNA: TGTGCCAGCAGCCCCGTTGGGGCCAACGTCCTGACTTTC. The V and J genes are TRBV11-3 and TRBJ2-6; D not certain. CDR1 SGHNT and CDR2 YENEEA come from the germline V gene. V lost 5 bases and J 3 bases, leaving 5 bases between the germline ends. The CDR3 contains 13 residues.

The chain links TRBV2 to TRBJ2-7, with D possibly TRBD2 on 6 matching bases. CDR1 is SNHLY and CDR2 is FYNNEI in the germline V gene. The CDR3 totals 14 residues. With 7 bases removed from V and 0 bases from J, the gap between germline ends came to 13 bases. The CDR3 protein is CASTFGGSSYEQYF. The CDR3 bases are TGTGCCAGCACGTTCGGAGGGAGCTCCTACGAGCAGTACTTC. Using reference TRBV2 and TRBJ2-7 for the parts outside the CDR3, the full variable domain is EPEVTQTPSHQVTQMGQEVILRCVPISNHLYFYWYRQILGQKVEFLVSFYNNEISEKSEIFDDQFSVERPDGSNFTLKIRSTKLEDSAMYFCASTFGGSSYEQYFGPGTRLTVT.

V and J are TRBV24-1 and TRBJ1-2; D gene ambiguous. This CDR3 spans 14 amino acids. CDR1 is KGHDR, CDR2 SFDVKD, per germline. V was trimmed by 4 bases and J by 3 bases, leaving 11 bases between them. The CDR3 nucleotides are TGTGCCACCAGTGACCCAAGAACTTACTATGGCTACACCTTC. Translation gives CATSDPRTYYGYTF.

CDR3 region: CASSYGQGEGYEQYF. The CDR3 DNA reads TGTGCCAGCAGCTACGGACAGGGAGAAGGCTACGAGCAGTACTTC. The rearrangement links TRBV7-9 to TRBJ2-7; TRBD1 matches 8 bases. This CDR3 is 15 amino acids long. Unmatched junction bases numbered 8, after V lost 4 bases and J lost 3 bases. Germline assignment: CDR1 SEHNR and CDR2 FQNEAQ (reference sequence). Together with reference TRBV7-9 and TRBJ2-7, the CDR3 gives the full variable domain: DTGVSQNPRHKITKRGQNVTFRCDPISEHNRLYWYRQTLGQGPEFLTYFQNEAQLEKSRLLSDRFSAERPKGSFSTLEIQRTEQGDSAMYLCASSYGQGEGYEQYFGPGTRLTVT.

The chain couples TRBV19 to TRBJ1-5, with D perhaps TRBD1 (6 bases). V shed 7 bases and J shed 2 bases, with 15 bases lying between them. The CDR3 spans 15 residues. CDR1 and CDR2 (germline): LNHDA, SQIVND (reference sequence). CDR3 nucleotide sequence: TGTGCCAGTAATTATCGTTCAGGGGGCAATCAGCCCCAGCATTTT. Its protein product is CASNYRSGGNQPQHF.

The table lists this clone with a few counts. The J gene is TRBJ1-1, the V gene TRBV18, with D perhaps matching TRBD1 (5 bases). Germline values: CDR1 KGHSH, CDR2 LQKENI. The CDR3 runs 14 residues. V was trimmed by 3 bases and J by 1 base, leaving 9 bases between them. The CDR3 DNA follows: TGTGCCAGCTCACCTGCAGGGAGGAACACTGAAGCTTTCTTT. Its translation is CASSPAGRNTEAFF.

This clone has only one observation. CDR3 protein: CATSGTSGRVNTQYF. DNA for the CDR3: TGTGCCACCAGTGGTACTAGCGGGAGAGTAAATACGCAGTATTTT. V usage is TRBV24-1 and J usage is TRBJ2-3, with 11 bases identical to TRBD2. J was trimmed by 7 bases and V by 5 bases; bases with no gene match: 7. The CDR3 consists of 15 residues. Germline CDR1 is KGHDR and CDR2 is SFDVKD.

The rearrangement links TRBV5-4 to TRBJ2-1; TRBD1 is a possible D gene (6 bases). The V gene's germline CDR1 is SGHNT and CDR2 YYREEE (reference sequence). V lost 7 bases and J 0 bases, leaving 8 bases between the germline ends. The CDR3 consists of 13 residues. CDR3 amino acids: CASGQSSYNEQFF. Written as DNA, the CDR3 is TGTGCCAGCGGACAGAGCTCCTACAATGAGCAGTTCTTC.

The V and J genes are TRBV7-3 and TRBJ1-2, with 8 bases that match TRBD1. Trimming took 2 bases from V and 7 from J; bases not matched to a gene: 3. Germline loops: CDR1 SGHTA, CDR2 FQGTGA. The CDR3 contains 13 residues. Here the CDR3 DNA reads TGTGCCAGCAGCTTAGGACAGGGCAGTGGCTACACCTTC. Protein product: CASSLGQGSGYTF.

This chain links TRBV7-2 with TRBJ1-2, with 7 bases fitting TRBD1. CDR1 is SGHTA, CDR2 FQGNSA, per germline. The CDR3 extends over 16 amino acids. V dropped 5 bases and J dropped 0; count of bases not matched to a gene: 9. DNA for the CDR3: TGTGCCAGCAGCCGCACGACAGGGATAGCTAACTATGGCTACACCTTC. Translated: CASSRTTGIANYGYTF.

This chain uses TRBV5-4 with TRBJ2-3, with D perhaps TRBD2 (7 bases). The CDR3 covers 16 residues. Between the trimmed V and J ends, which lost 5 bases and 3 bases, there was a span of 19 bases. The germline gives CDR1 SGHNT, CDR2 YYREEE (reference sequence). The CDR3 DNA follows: TGTGCCAGCAGGGACCCCGGGGGGCGCGGGACAGATACGCAGTATTTT. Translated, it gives CASRDPGGRGTDTQYF.

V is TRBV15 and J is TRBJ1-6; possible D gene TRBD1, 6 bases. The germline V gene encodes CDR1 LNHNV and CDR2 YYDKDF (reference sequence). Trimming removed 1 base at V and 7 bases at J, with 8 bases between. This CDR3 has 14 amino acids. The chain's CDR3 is CATSRVRGNSPLHF. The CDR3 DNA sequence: TGTGCCACCAGCAGAGTTAGGGGGAATTCACCCCTCCACTTT.

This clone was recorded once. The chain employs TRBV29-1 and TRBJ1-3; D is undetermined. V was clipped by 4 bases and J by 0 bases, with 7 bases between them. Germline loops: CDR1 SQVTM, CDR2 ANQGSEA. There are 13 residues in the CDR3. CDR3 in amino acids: CSVVAGSGNTIYF. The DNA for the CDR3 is TGCAGCGTTGTGGCGGGCTCTGGAAACACCATATATTTT.

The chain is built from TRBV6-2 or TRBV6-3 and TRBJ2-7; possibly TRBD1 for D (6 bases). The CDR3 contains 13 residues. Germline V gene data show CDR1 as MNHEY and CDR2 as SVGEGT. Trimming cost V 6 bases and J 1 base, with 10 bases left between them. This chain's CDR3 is CASSNTGSYEQYF. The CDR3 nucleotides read TGTGCCAGCAGCAATACAGGGTCCTACGAGCAGTACTTC.

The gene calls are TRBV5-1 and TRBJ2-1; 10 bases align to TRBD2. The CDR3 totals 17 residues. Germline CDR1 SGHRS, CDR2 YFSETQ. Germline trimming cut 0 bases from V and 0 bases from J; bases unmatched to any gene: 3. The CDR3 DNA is TGCGCCAGCAGCTTGGGGACTAGCGGCCGCTCCTACAATGAGCAGTTCTTC. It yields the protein CASSLGTSGRSYNEQFF.